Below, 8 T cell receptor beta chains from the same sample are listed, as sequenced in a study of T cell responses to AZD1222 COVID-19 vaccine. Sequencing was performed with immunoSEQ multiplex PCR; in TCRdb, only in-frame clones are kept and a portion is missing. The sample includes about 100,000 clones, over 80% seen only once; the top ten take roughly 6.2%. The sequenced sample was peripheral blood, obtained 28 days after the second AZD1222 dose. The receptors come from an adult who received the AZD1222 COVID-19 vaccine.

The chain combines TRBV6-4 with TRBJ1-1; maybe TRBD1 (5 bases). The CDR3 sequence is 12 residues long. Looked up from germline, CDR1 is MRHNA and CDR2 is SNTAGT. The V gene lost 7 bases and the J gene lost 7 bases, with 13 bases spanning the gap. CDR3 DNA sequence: TGTGCCAGCATCCAGGGTAGTTTTGAAGCTTTCTTT. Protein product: CASIQGSFEAFF.

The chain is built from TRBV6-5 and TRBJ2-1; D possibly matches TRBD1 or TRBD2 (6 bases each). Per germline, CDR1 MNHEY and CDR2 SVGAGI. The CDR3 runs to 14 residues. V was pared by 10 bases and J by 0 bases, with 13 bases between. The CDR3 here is CAILGGSSYNEQFF. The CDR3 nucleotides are TGTGCCATCCTCGGGGGCTCCTCCTACAATGAGCAGTTCTTC.

CDR3 DNA: TGTGCCACACAGGGTAGAGACGTGCCTGAAGCTTTCTTT. As protein: CATQGRDVPEAFF. The chain joins TRBV24-1 to TRBJ1-1, with D possibly TRBD1 on 6 matching bases. Trimming removed 10 bases at V and 6 bases at J, with 17 bases between. The CDR3 totals 13 residues. Germline V lookup: CDR1 KGHDR, CDR2 SFDVKD.

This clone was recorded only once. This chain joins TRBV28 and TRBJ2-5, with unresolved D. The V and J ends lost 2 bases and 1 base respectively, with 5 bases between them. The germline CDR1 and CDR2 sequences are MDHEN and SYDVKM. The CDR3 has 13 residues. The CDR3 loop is CASSLNFQETQYF. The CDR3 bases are TGTGCCAGCAGTTTAAATTTCCAAGAGACCCAGTACTTC. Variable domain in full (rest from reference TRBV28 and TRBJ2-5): DVKVTQSSRYLVKRTGEKVFLECVQDMDHENMFWYRQDPGLGLRLIYFSYDVKMKEKGDIPEGYSVSREKKERFSLILESASTNQTSMYLCASSLNFQETQYFGPGTRLLVL.

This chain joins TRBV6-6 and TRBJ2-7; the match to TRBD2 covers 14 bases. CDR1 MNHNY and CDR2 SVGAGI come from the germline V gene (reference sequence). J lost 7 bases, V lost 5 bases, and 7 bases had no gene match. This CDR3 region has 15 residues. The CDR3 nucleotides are TGTGCCAGCAGTGCGGGGACTAGCGGGAGCTCGGAGCAGTACTTC. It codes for CASSAGTSGSSEQYF.

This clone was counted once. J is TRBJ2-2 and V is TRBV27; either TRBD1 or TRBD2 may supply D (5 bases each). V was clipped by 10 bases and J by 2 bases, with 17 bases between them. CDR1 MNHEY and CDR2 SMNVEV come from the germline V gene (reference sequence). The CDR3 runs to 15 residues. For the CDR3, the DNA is TGTGCCACCAAACTCCGGGACCTAAACACCGGGGAGCTGTTTTTT. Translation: CATKLRDLNTGELFF.

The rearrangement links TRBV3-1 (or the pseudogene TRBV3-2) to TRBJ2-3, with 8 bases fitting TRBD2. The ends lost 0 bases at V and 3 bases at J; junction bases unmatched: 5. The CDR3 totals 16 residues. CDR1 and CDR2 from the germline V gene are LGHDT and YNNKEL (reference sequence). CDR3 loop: CASSQDLSGGTDTQYF. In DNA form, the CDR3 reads TGTGCCAGCAGCCAAGATCTATCGGGAGGGACAGATACGCAGTATTTT.

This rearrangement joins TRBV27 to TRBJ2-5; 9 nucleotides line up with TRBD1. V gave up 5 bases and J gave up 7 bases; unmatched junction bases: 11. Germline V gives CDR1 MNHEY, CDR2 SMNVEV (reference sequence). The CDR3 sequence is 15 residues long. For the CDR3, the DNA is TGTGCCAGCAGTACCTCCGGGACAGGGCTTTCGACCCAGTACTTC. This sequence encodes CASSTSGTGLSTQYF.